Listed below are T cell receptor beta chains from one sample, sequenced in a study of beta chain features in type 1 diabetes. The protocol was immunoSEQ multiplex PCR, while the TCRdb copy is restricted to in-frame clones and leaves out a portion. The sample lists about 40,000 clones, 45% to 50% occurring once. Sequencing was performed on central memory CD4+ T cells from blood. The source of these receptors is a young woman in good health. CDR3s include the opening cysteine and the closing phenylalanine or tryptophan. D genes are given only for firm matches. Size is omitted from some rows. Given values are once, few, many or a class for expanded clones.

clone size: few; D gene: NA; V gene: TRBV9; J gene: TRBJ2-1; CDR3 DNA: TGTGCCAGCAGCGAAGTGCTAGCTCAAAACAATGAGCAGTTCTTC; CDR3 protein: CASSEVLAQNNEQFF
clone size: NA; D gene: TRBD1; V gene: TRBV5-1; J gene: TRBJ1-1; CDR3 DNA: TGCGCCAGCAGCTCCCAAGGGACAGGGGGCGTCACTGAAGCTTTCTTT; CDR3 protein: CASSSQGTGGVTEAFF
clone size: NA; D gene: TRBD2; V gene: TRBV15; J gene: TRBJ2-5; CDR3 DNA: TGTGCCACCAGAGCCGGGACTAGTGTGGAGACCCAGTACTTC; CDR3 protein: CATRAGTSVETQYF
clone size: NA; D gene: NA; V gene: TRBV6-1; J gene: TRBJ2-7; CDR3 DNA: TGTGCCAGCAGTGAATCTGGTAGCTCCTACGAGCAGTACTTC; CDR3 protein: CASSESGSSYEQYF
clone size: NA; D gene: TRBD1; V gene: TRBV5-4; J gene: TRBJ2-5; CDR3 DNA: TGTGCCAGCAGCTCCGGACAGGGACATTGGACGGAGACCCAGTACTTC; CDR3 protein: CASSSGQGHWTETQYF
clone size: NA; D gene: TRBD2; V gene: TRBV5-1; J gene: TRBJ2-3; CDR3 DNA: TGCGCCAGCAGCCGGGGGGAGGAGCGAGATACGCAGTATTTT; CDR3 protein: CASSRGEERDTQYF
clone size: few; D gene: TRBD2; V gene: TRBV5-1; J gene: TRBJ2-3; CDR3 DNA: TGCGCCAGCAGCACCCGACTAGCGGGGGGCCCAGATACGCAGTATTTT; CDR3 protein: CASSTRLAGGPDTQYF
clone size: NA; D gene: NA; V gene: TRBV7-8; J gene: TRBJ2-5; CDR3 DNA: TGTGCCAGCAAGGGGGGGAGGGCGGAAGAGACCCAGTACTTC; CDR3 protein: CASKGGRAEETQYF
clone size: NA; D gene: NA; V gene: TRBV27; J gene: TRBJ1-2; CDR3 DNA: TGTGCCAGCAGTTTATCAGGGAGGGGAGATGGCTACACCTTC; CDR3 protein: CASSLSGRGDGYTF
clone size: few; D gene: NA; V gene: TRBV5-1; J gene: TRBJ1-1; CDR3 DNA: TGCGCCAGCAGCTTCCGGGGGAACACTGAAGCTTTCTTT; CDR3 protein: CASSFRGNTEAFF
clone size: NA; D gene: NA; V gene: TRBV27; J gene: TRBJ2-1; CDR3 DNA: TGTGCCAGCAGTCCCCGGGATACCGAAAATGAGCAGTTCTTC; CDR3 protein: CASSPRDTENEQFF
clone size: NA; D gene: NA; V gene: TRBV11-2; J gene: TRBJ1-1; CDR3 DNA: TGTGCCAGCAGCTTAGCTATGAACACTGAAGCTTTCTTT; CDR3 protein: CASSLAMNTEAFF
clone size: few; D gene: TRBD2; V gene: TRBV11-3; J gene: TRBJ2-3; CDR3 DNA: TGTGCCAGCAGCTTAAGGCGCCTAGCGGGAAGCACAGATACGCAGTATTTT; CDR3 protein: CASSLRRLAGSTDTQYF